A single sample is the source of the 5 T cell receptor beta chains below, sequenced in a study of blood T cell repertoires in COVID-19. TCRdb's table, derived via immunoSEQ multiplex PCR, lists solely in-frame clones and lacks some. The table lists 55,000 to 70,000 clones, around 90% of them singletons, with roughly 21% in the top ten. Specimen: peripheral blood. Receptor source: an elderly woman with COVID-19, enrolled during active disease.

The chain employs TRBV3-1 (or the pseudogene TRBV3-2) and TRBJ1-6, with a weak D call TRBD1 (6 bases). V lost 5 bases and J lost 7, with 9 bases in between. The CDR3 sequence is 13 residues long. Germline CDR1 reads LGHDT; CDR2 reads YNNKEL (reference sequence). The CDR3 DNA sequence: TGTGCCAGCAGCGACAGGAAAAATTCACCCCTCCACTTT. It translates to CASSDRKNSPLHF.

V is TRBV19 and J is TRBJ1-2; weak D call: TRBD1 (5 bases). The CDR3 is 15 amino acids. V was shortened by 8 bases and J by 6 bases, with 22 bases between the two germline ends. Germline V lookup: CDR1 LNHDA, CDR2 SQIVND (reference sequence). The DNA of the CDR3 is TGTGCCAGTCAGACCTTAGCCCTCCGGGGGAATGGCTACACCTTC. It yields the protein CASQTLALRGNGYTF.

This clone was detected a few times. This sequence joins TRBV6-6 and TRBJ1-1; the D gene is possibly TRBD1 (5 bases). Germline V gene sequence: CDR1 MNHNY, CDR2 SVGAGI (reference sequence). The CDR3 has 13 amino acids. Trimming pared 0 bases from V and 4 bases from J, leaving 6 bases between. The CDR3 DNA reads as TGTGCCAGCAGTTACTCTACAGGCACTGAAGCTTTCTTT. This codes for CASSYSTGTEAFF.

The chain joins TRBV6-5 to TRBJ2-1, with 7 bases matching TRBD2. Germline trimming cut 5 bases from V and 9 bases from J; bases unmatched to any gene: 7. CDR1 MNHEY and CDR2 SVGAGI come from the germline V gene. CDR3 size: 13 residues. The CDR3, as DNA: TGTGCCAGCAGTACGGGACTACCGCTTGAGCAGTTCTTC. Encoded protein: CASSTGLPLEQFF.

J is TRBJ1-1 and V is TRBV29-1; 8 bases match TRBD1. The V gene end was trimmed by 6 bases and the J gene end by 1 base; junction bases not matched to a gene: 4. The CDR3 has 13 amino acids. In germline, CDR1 is SQVTM, CDR2 ANQGSEA. CDR3 DNA: TGCAGCGTGCACAGGGGGAGGAACACTGAAGCTTTCTTT. Amino acid sequence: CSVHRGRNTEAFF.